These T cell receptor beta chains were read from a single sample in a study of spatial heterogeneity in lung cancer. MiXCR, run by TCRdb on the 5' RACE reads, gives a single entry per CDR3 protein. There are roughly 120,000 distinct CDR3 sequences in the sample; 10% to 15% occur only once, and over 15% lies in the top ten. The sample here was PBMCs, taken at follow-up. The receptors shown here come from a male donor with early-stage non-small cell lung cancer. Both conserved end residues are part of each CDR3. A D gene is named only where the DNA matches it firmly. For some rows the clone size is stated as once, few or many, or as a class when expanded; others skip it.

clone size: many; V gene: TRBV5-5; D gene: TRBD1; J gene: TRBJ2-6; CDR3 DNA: TGTGCCAGCAGCACAGGGGTTGGGGCCAACGTCCTGACTTTC; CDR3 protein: CASSTGVGANVLTF
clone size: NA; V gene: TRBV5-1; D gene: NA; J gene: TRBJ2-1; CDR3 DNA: TGCGCCAGCAGCTTGCCGGCTCCGAACAATGAGCAGTTCTTC; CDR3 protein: CASSLPAPNNEQFF
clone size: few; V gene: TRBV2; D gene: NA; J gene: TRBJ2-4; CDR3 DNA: TGTGCCAGCAGTGAGATCCCGCGGATAGCCAAAAACATTCAGTACTTC; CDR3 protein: CASSEIPRIAKNIQYF
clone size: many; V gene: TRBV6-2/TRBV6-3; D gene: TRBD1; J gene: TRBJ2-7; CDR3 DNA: TGTGCCAGCAGTTATGGACAGGGGAGGCACGAGCAGTACTTC; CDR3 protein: CASSYGQGRHEQYF
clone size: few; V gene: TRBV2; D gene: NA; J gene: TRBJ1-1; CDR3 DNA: TGTGCCAGCAGTGAGACAGCCGTTGGCGCTTTCTTT; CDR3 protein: CASSETAVGAFF
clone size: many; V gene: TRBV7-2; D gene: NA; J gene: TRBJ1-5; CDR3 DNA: TGTGCCAGCAGCTTGGGGGGGACTCAGCCCCAGCATTTT; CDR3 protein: CASSLGGTQPQHF
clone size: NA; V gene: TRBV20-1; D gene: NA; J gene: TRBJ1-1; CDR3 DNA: TGCAGTGCTAGGGTGGCGGGGATTGGCACTGAAGCTTTCTTT; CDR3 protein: CSARVAGIGTEAFF
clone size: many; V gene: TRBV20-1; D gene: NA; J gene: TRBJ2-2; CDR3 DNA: TGCAGTGCGCCCCGTGAGGGGACCACCGGGGAGCTGTTTTTT; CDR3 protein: CSAPREGTTGELFF
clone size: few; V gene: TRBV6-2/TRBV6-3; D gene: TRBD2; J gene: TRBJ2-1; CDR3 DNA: TGTGCCAGCAGTTACATAGCGGGGGGGTACAATGAGCAGTTCTTC; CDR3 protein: CASSYIAGGYNEQFF
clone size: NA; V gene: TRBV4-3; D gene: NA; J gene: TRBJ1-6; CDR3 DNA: TGCGCCAGCAGCCCCGCGGGACAAAATTCACCCCTCCACTTT; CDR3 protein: CASSPAGQNSPLHF
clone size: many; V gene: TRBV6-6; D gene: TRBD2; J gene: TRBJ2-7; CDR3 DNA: TGTGCCAGCAGTCCCGGACAGTCTCCGGGACTAGCGGGGGCAAGGTACGAGCAGTACTTC; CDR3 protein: CASSPGQSPGLAGARYEQYF
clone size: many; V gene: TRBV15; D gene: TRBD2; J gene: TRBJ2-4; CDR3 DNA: TGTGCCACCAGCAGAACCCCTGGCGGGGGGTTCCAAAACATTCAGTACTTC; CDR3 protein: CATSRTPGGGFQNIQYF
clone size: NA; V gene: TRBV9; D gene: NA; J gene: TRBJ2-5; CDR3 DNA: TGTGCCAGCAGCGTTCAGGGTACGGAGACCCAGTACTTC; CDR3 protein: CASSVQGTETQYF
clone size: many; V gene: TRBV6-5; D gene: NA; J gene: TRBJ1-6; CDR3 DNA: TGTGCCAGCAGCCCCGGGTCTTATAATTCACCCCTCCACTTT; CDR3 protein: CASSPGSYNSPLHF
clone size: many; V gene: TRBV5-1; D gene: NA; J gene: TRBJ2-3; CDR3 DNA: TGCGCCAGCAGCGCCAGTCCTGTCCCGGGAGATACGCAGTATTTT; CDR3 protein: CASSASPVPGDTQYF
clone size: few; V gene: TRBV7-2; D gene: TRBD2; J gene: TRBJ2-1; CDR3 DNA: TGTGCCAGCAGCTCCTTAGCGGGAAGAGGCAACAATGAGCAGTTCTTC; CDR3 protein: CASSSLAGRGNNEQFF
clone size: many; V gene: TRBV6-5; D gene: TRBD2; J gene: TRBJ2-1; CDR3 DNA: TGTGCCAGCAGACCTAGCGGGGGGCAGAACAATGAGCAGTTCTTC; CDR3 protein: CASRPSGGQNNEQFF
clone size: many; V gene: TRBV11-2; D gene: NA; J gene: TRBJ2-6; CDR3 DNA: TGTGCCAGCAGCTTAGCCGTCAGGGAAAGCTCTGGGGCCAACGTCCTGACTTTC; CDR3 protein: CASSLAVRESSGANVLTF
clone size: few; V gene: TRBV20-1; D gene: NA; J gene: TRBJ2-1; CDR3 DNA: TGCAGTGCTAGGGGAGAGGCGGCTGAGCAGTTCTTC; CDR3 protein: CSARGEAAEQFF